Listed below are T cell receptor beta chains from one sample, sequenced in a study of T cell changes during pregnancy in multiple sclerosis. Assay: immunoSEQ multiplex PCR; the TCRdb copy retains only in-frame clones and omits some. The sample gives tens of thousands of clones, less than 90% of which show up once; 1.2% is in the top ten. Sequencing was performed on CD4+ T cells from peripheral blood mononuclear cells, taken in the second trimester of pregnancy. These receptors were obtained from a female donor with multiple sclerosis, enrolled in a pregnancy study. Each CDR3 is given with its conserved first and last residue. A D gene is named only where the DNA matches it firmly. For some rows the clone size is stated as once, few or many, or as a class when expanded; others skip it.

TRBJ2-1 TRBD2 TRBV6-5 - CASSYSTPGGEQFF TGTGCCAGCAGTTACTCCACACCGGGGGGTGAGCAGTTCTTC
TRBJ2-5 TRBD2 TRBV5-1 - CASSLQAGDQETQYF TGCGCCAGCAGCTTGCAAGCGGGAGATCAAGAGACCCAGTACTTC
TRBJ2-7 TRBD2 TRBV18 - CTSSPPGGYITYEQYF TGTACCAGCTCACCACCGGGAGGGTACATAACCTACGAGCAGTACTTC
TRBJ2-3 TRBD2 TRBV2 - CASSQRGWTSGTLGADTQYF TGTGCCAGCAGTCAAAGGGGGTGGACTAGCGGAACTTTGGGCGCAGATACGCAGTATTTT
TRBJ2-3 TRBD1 TRBV2 - CASSQQGWGTDTQYF TGTGCCAGCAGTCAACAGGGGTGGGGCACAGATACGCAGTATTTT
TRBJ1-1 TRBD1 TRBV7-2 - CASSFRTGRNTEAFF TGTGCCAGCAGCTTCCGGACAGGCCGGAACACTGAAGCTTTCTTT
TRBJ2-1 - TRBV19 - CASSPPPRENKFF TGTGCCAGTAGCCCCCCGCCCAGGGAAAATAAGTTCTTC
TRBJ1-3 - TRBV9 - CASSVEGYGNTIYF TGTGCCAGCAGCGTAGAGGGGTATGGAAACACCATATATTTT
TRBJ2-3 TRBD1 TRBV5-1 once CASSSDRGFNTDTQYF TGCGCCAGCAGCTCAGACAGGGGTTTTAACACAGATACGCAGTATTTT
TRBJ1-4 - TRBV19 - CASSIGGTTNEKLFF TGTGCCAGTAGTATTGGCGGGACAACTAATGAAAAACTGTTTTTT
TRBJ2-7 TRBD1 TRBV25-1 - CASSDAGTGLYEQYF TGTGCCAGCAGTGACGCAGGGACAGGGTTGTACGAGCAGTACTTC
TRBJ2-7 TRBD2 TRBV7-9 once CASSPLAGGVYEQYF TGTGCCAGCAGCCCCCTAGCGGGAGGGGTGTACGAGCAGTACTTC
TRBJ2-5 - TRBV2 once CAQSRGTAETQYF TGTGCCCAATCCCGGGGGACGGCGGAGACCCAGTACTTC
TRBJ2-3 - TRBV28 - CASSLSTPGVSTDTQYF TGTGCCAGCAGTTTATCTACCCCAGGGGTCAGCACAGATACGCAGTATTTT
TRBJ2-7 TRBD1 TRBV27 - CASSPGTGVIGSYEQYF TGTGCCAGCAGCCCCGGGACAGGGGTGATCGGCTCCTACGAGCAGTACTTC
TRBJ1-4 - TRBV6-1 once CASTYTGKLFF TGTGCCAGCACCTACACGGGAAAACTGTTTTTT